This TCR beta chain came from a study of T cell responses to AZD1222 COVID-19 vaccine. Study summary: It was second doses at about 4 or about 12 weeks that were pooled.

Overall study findings and caveats: The repertoires were collected only after the peak T cell response. Reports say nearly half of spike-specific TCRs go after unmutated variant regions. Regions 160-218 and 743-854 held dominance among vaccine-associated CD4 TCRs, which spanned spike.

Points on this clone: As yet, its antigen is unknown.

The germline V gene encodes CDR1 SGHNT and CDR2 YYREEE (reference sequence). The V gene lost 4 bases and the J gene lost 2 bases, with 18 bases spanning the gap. CDR3 size: 16 residues. The method was immunoSEQ multiplex PCR; TCRdb's version includes in-frame clones alone and lacks a portion of them. The sample yields around 150,000 clones, approximately 84% seen once. The chain links TRBV5-4 to TRBJ1-2; perhaps TRBD1 as D (5 bases). This clonotype was obtained from an adult in good health. Sequenced material: peripheral blood, taken on day 0 of AZD1222 vaccination. The CDR3 spells CASSPGGSSLNYGYTF. DNA for the CDR3: TGTGCCAGCAGCCCCGGGGGGAGCAGTTTAAACTATGGCTACACCTTC.